This is a list of T cell receptor beta chains from one sample in a study of regulatory T cells in long-lasting Graves disease. TCRdb recomputed calls from the multiplex PCR reads with MiXCR, one row per CDR3 protein. The sample comprises hundreds of thousands of distinct CDR3 sequences, about 16% of which are singletons, and around 19% rests with the top ten. The same sample was also studied in work on T cells in Graves' hyperthyroidism and ophthalmopathy.

Sample: peripheral blood mononuclear cells (PBMCs), taken at new diagnosis, from a patient treated with antithyroid drugs. All receptors come from a woman between 25 and 40 years old with Graves disease. Both conserved end residues are part of each CDR3. D genes are given only for firm matches. Clone size is shown for a subset of rows, as once, few, many or a class of expanded clone.

abundance	v_gene	j_gene	d_gene	CDR3aa	CDR3nt
many	TRBV5-1	TRBJ1-2	TRBD1	CASSLVRDSVDYGYTF	TGCGCCAGCAGCTTGGTCCGGGACAGTGTGGACTATGGCTACACCTTC
few	TRBV3-1	TRBJ1-3	.	CASSRGGIGNTIYF	TGTGCCAGCAGCCGAGGAGGTATTGGAAACACCATATATTTT
.	TRBV12-3/TRBV12-4	TRBJ2-1	.	CASSLARGGEQFF	TGTGCCAGCAGTTTAGCGCGAGGGGGTGAGCAGTTCTTC
.	TRBV6-1	TRBJ2-7	.	CTSSYSGALPYEQYF	TGTACCAGCTCATATTCGGGGGCGCTTCCCTACGAGCAGTACTTC
many	TRBV28	TRBJ1-1	.	CASSLGGTVNTEAFF	TGTGCCAGCAGCTTAGGGGGGACGGTGAACACTGAAGCTTTCTTT
few	TRBV10-2	TRBJ1-1	.	CASSESHREEVNTEAFF	TGCGCCAGCAGTGAGTCGCACAGGGAGGAGGTGAACACTGAAGCTTTCTTT
.	TRBV19	TRBJ2-1	TRBD2	CASSPGGDYNEQFF	TGTGCCAGTAGCCCGGGGGGAGATTACAATGAGCAGTTCTTC
few	TRBV2	TRBJ1-2	.	CASSERSWDVTYGYTF	TGTGCCAGCAGTGAACGAAGTTGGGATGTAACTTATGGCTACACCTTC
many	TRBV6-1	TRBJ2-3	TRBD1	CASSFGQATDTQYF	TGTGCCAGCAGCTTCGGACAGGCCACAGATACGCAGTATTTT
.	TRBV11-2	TRBJ2-4	TRBD2	CASSRVAGVGYIQYF	TGTGCCAGCAGCCGCGTAGCGGGAGTAGGGTACATTCAGTACTTC
many	TRBV27	TRBJ1-1	.	CASSASLIGMAFF	TGTGCCAGCAGTGCGAGCCTCATAGGGATGGCTTTCTTT
few	TRBV18	TRBJ1-1	.	CASSPEGLNTEAFF	TGTGCCAGCTCGCCAGAGGGGTTGAACACTGAAGCTTTCTTT
many	TRBV12-3/TRBV12-4	TRBJ1-4	.	CASSLRGTTNEKLFF	TGTGCCAGCAGTTTGCGGGGGACAACTAATGAAAAACTGTTTTTT
many	TRBV2	TRBJ2-5	TRBD2	CASSGGLAETQYF	TGTGCCAGCAGTGGGGGACTAGCTGAGACCCAGTACTTC
many	TRBV7-9	TRBJ2-1	.	CASVEGTRYDNEQFF	TGTGCCAGCGTCGAGGGGACTCGATACGACAATGAGCAGTTCTTC
few	TRBV14	TRBJ2-7	.	CASSQAIFYEQYF	TGTGCCAGCAGCCAAGCAATCTTCTACGAGCAGTACTTC
many	TRBV18	TRBJ2-5	TRBD1	CASSYSTGYEETQYF	TGTGCCAGCTCGTACTCGACAGGGTATGAAGAGACCCAGTACTTC
many	TRBV19	TRBJ2-1	.	CASSIGGFRDEQFF	TGTGCCAGTAGTATAGGTGGATTCCGCGATGAGCAGTTCTTC
few	TRBV29-1	TRBJ2-7	.	CSVEEEGHLYEQYF	TGCAGCGTTGAAGAGGAGGGACACCTCTACGAGCAGTACTTC
many	TRBV2	TRBJ1-2	.	CASKKRDFNYGYTF	TGTGCCAGCAAAAAGAGGGACTTTAACTATGGCTACACCTTC
many	TRBV28	TRBJ1-2	.	CASSLSGPATKADYGYTF	TGTGCCAGCAGTTTATCGGGGCCAGCGACCAAGGCCGACTATGGCTACACCTTC
.	TRBV20-1	TRBJ2-7	.	CSARDLVAGNTYEQYF	TGCAGTGCTAGAGATCTCGTGGCAGGAAATACCTACGAGCAGTACTTC
.	TRBV5-1	TRBJ2-7	TRBD1	CASSYRDRDYEQYF	TGCGCCAGCAGCTACCGGGACAGGGACTACGAGCAGTACTTC
many	TRBV5-1	TRBJ2-3	TRBD2	CASNSGSIDTQYF	TGCGCCAGCAATAGCGGGAGTATAGATACGCAGTATTTT
many	TRBV11-2	TRBJ1-4	TRBD1	CASSFGTGGNEKLFF	TGTGCCAGCAGCTTCGGGACAGGGGGGAATGAAAAACTGTTTTTT
once	TRBV2	TRBJ2-6	.	CASSESRPGANVLTF	TGTGCCAGCAGTGAATCCAGGCCCGGGGCCAACGTCCTGACTTTC
many	TRBV27	TRBJ2-7	TRBD2	CASTGEGTSGSSYEQYF	TGTGCCAGCACGGGGGAGGGGACTAGCGGGAGTTCCTACGAGCAGTACTTC
many	TRBV11-2	TRBJ1-5	.	CASIKDSNQPQHF	TGTGCCAGTATAAAGGATAGCAATCAGCCCCAGCATTTT
many	TRBV6-1	TRBJ1-2	.	CASRERDSLYGYTF	TGTGCCAGCAGGGAGAGGGACTCGCTGTATGGCTACACCTTC
.	TRBV7-2	TRBJ2-1	.	CASSRDAGAYNEQFF	TGTGCCAGCAGCCGAGATGCGGGCGCCTACAATGAGCAGTTCTTC
many	TRBV19	TRBJ2-1	.	CASSIGSVFDQFF	TGTGCCAGTAGTATAGGTTCGGTTTTTGACCAGTTCTTC
many	TRBV7-3	TRBJ2-1	.	CASSRNPFDEQFF	TGTGCCAGCAGCCGAAACCCCTTCGATGAGCAGTTCTTC
.	TRBV19	TRBJ1-5	.	CASSSSGTLGNQPQHF	TGTGCCAGTAGTTCTTCCGGGACGTTAGGTAATCAGCCCCAGCATTTT
few	TRBV4-2	TRBJ1-4	TRBD1	CASSTSTGTGKEKLFF	TGTGCCAGCAGCACAAGCACCGGGACAGGGAAGGAAAAACTGTTTTTT
.	TRBV7-9	TRBJ2-2	.	CASRRVYTGTGELFF	TGTGCCAGCAGACGAGTTTATACTGGAACCGGGGAGCTGTTTTTT
few	TRBV4-2	TRBJ2-1	TRBD2	CASSVTGTSFYNEQFF	TGTGCCAGCAGCGTAACCGGGACTAGCTTTTACAATGAGCAGTTCTTC
few	TRBV20-1	TRBJ2-7	TRBD2	CSARTLSSGRSPYEQYF	TGCAGTGCTAGGACTCTCTCTAGCGGGAGATCCCCCTACGAGCAGTACTTC
.	TRBV20-1	TRBJ1-5	.	CSITGLGSNQPQHF	TGCAGTATAACGGGTTTAGGGAGCAATCAGCCCCAGCATTTT
few	TRBV19	TRBJ2-7	.	CASSIGGSYAQYF	TGTGCCAGTAGTATTGGAGGCAGCTACGCGCAGTACTTC
.	TRBV5-1	TRBJ1-2	.	CASSFGSRDYTF	TGTGCCAGCAGCTTCGGAAGTCGTGACTACACCTTC
many	TRBV18	TRBJ1-4	.	CASSRGTLNEKLFF	TGTGCCAGCTCGAGAGGGACACTCAATGAAAAACTGTTTTTT
.	TRBV9	TRBJ2-6	.	CASSPRPDPGANVLTF	TGTGCCAGCAGCCCCCGCCCCGACCCTGGGGCCAACGTCCTGACTTTC
many	TRBV12-3/TRBV12-4	TRBJ1-4	.	CASSENRNSDEKLFF	TGTGCCAGCAGCGAAAACAGGAACTCGGATGAAAAACTGTTTTTT
many	TRBV7-9	TRBJ2-7	.	CASSSSGISYEQYF	TGTGCCAGCAGCTCTAGTGGCATTTCCTACGAGCAGTACTTC
many	TRBV28	TRBJ2-1	.	CASSLSVAPWSF	TGTGCCAGCAGTTTATCCGTAGCGCCTTGGTCCTTC
.	TRBV28	TRBJ1-6	.	CASSFGGKNSPLHF	TGTGCCAGCAGTTTCGGTGGAAAAAATTCACCCCTCCACTTT
many	TRBV10-3	TRBJ1-5	.	CAISEPDQPQHF	TGTGCCATCAGTGAGCCCGATCAGCCCCAGCATTTT
.	TRBV13	TRBJ2-1	.	CASSFRSSNEQFF	TGTGCCAGCAGCTTCCGATCTAGCAATGAGCAGTTCTTC
.	TRBV18	TRBJ2-5	.	CASSPGTAMKTQYF	TGTGCCAGCTCACCTGGGACGGCAATGAAGACCCAGTACTTC
.	TRBV5-6	TRBJ2-1	TRBD2	CASSLGREGPYNEQFF	TGTGCCAGCAGCTTGGGGCGGGAGGGCCCCTACAATGAGCAGTTCTTC
few	TRBV5-5	TRBJ2-4	TRBD2	CASSLGGKSLSAPGGIQYF	TGTGCCAGCAGCCTGGGGGGGAAGAGCCTCTCGGCGCCCGGGGGCATTCAGTACTTC
few	TRBV7-9	TRBJ1-3	TRBD1	CASSPEGQVPGNTIYF	TGTGCCAGCAGCCCAGAGGGACAGGTACCTGGAAACACCATATATTTT
many	TRBV20-1	TRBJ1-5	.	CSARDTGSGQPQHF	TGCAGTGCTAGGGATACAGGGTCAGGGCAGCCCCAGCATTTT
few	TRBV5-1	TRBJ2-3	.	CASSPEGLRTDTQYF	TGCGCCAGCAGCCCGGAGGGGCTACGCACAGATACGCAGTATTTT
.	TRBV28	TRBJ1-3	.	CASSLYTASGNTIYF	TGTGCCAGCAGTTTATATACGGCCTCTGGAAACACCATATATTTT